This T cell receptor beta chain was observed in a study of blood T cell repertoires in COVID-19 (dated by TCRdb to the early 2020s). As for the study more broadly: Collaborator samples came from the United States, Italy and Spain and covered acute and convalescent phases of COVID-19. The material from the prospective study consisted of cDNA or gDNA derived from T cells, B-cell-depleted T cells, or PBMCs. The dataset comprised deeply sampled blood TCRbeta repertoires from subjects exposed to, actively infected with, or recovered from COVID-19. The repertoires were made available in a free public database intended to serve as a resource for research on the immune response to SARS-CoV-2. The samples were drawn from two sources: the first 160 participants of the ongoing ImmuneRACE study, and 1,200 or so subjects contributed by 6 global collaborators. Sample metadata almost always included a de-identified subject ID, COVID-19 status, age in years and sex. HLA class I and class II types, where available, came from metadata supplied by the sample provider rather than from assay-based typing. Overall study outcomes, separate from this receptor: The amount of clinical and demographic metadata varied by source and participant and was provided uncurated.

Of note for this clone: This clone's antigen is unknown. Base qualities were left out, and no much larger clone turns up one base away.

Whole blood was collected in K2EDTA tubes by collaborating institutions according to the institutions' own protocols. For TCRbeta analysis, collaborators shipped samples as frozen whole blood, isolated PBMCs, or DNA extracted from either of those sample types. V is cut by 6 bases and J by 1 base, and the space between the germline ends is 9 bases. The CDR3 holds 13 amino acids from the cysteine to the phenylalanine. Of all the DNA, just the CDR3 is kept, 39 bases in frame from base 1. The immunoSEQ Assay, a bias-controlled multiplex PCR, was used to amplify TCRbeta CDR3 regions from genomic DNA. Regarding the original processing steps: Nucleated cell counts per sample were estimated from amplification of reference gene primers within the assay. To quantify the absolute abundance of each unique TCRbeta CDR3 rearrangement, sequence reads were collapsed and filtered. Productive Simpson clonality was computed per sample as the square root of Simpson's diversity index over productive rearrangements. TCRdb took this table from immuneACCESS and kept in-frame rearrangements with V and J called. Such tables lack part of the clones; where checked against another copy, unresolved V genes explain under half of the gap, and the rest is unexplained. Clone size and the V and J calls come from that table; the DNA yielded D and trimming. The sample table holds just over 50,000 clones, of which more than 85% were seen once. The ten most abundant clones make up less than 20% of the sample.

The chain employs TRBV12-3 or TRBV12-4 and TRBJ2-5, with the D gene too uncertain to name. The source is a human donor with active COVID-19. The donor label of this sample is uncertain. Sequenced material: peripheral blood. CDR3 reads: CASRLNPQETQYF. In nucleotide form, the sequence is TGTGCCAGCAGGCTAAATCCCCAAGAGACCCAGTACTTC.